This T cell receptor beta chain was recorded in a study of blood T cell repertoires in COVID-19. Study as a whole: COVID-19 samples collected from the United States, Italy and Spain covered acute and convalescent phases. In each case, the material was cDNA or gDNA derived from T cells, B-cell-depleted T cells, or PBMCs.

The CDR3 covers 19 residues. CDR1 is ENHRY, CDR2 SYGVKD, per germline. After removal of 10 bases from V and 0 bases from J, the junction contained 14 bases not matched to a gene. As handled by the study authors: Amplifying reference gene primers gave estimates of nucleated cell counts. Sequencing was performed with immunoSEQ multiplex PCR; in TCRdb, only in-frame clones are kept and a portion is missing. D and trimming were read from the DNA, whereas the V and J calls and clone size are those reported in that table. The sample records roughly 310,000 clones, 88% being singletons. The sample holds one count of this clone.

This sequence originates from a woman in her forties or fifties with active or convalescent COVID-19. The chain couples TRBV10-3 to TRBJ2-6, with 11 bases fitting TRBD2. Sequenced sample: peripheral blood. CDR3 residues: CATQTSGTTIYSGANVLTF. CDR3 nucleotide sequence: TGTGCCACCCAGACTAGCGGGACAACTATTTACTCTGGGGCCAACGTCCTGACTTTC.